These 17 T cell receptor beta chains came from one sample sequenced in a study. Each CDR3 protein gets one entry after TCRdb re-called the 5' RACE reads with MiXCR. Of around 44,000 distinct CDR3 sequences listed, roughly 30% are singletons. The material sequenced was tumor-infiltrating memory CD4+ T cells sorted from the breast tumor. The subset is: memory CD4+ T cells, CD4+CD45RO+CD25-. Every receptor here comes from a female donor with breast cancer.

The chain carries TRBV27 and TRBJ2-7, with TRBD1 matching over 9 bases. The ends lost 7 bases at V and 3 bases at J; junction bases unmatched: 4. CDR1 MNHEY and CDR2 SMNVEV come from the germline V gene (reference sequence). CDR3 length: 13 residues. CDR3 in amino acids: CASNPGQGYEQYF. The CDR3 DNA follows: TGTGCCAGCAACCCGGGACAGGGCTACGAGCAGTACTTC.

In this sample, this clonotype turned up many times. This chain joins TRBV27 and TRBJ2-7; D possibly matches TRBD1 or TRBD2 (5 bases each). Germline CDR1 MNHEY, CDR2 SMNVEV (reference sequence). This CDR3 is 14 amino acids long. Trimming stripped 7 bases from V and 6 bases from J, with 19 bases between. The CDR3: CASTPGPSHSEQYF. CDR3 nucleotides: TGTGCCAGCACCCCGGGACCGTCTCATTCCGAGCAGTACTTC.

This clonotype has more than one count but fewer than ten. The rearrangement joins TRBV20-1 to TRBJ2-6; TRBD1 matches at 7 bases. This CDR3 spans 15 amino acids. The V gene's germline CDR1 is DFQATT and CDR2 SNEGSKA (reference sequence). V was pared by 1 base and J by 3 bases, with 3 bases of the junction left unmatched. The DNA for the CDR3 is TGCAGTGCTAGAGGACAGGGAATTGGGGCCAACGTCCTGACTTTC. It codes for CSARGQGIGANVLTF.

Comments on this clonotype: An end of the junction does not agree with germline; a read error may underlie this. This chain uses TRBV9 with TRBJ1-4; 7 bases match TRBD1. From germline, CDR1 is SGDLS and CDR2 YYNGEE. This CDR3 has 15 residues. CDR3 sequence (DNA): TGTGCCAGCAGTGTAGGGGGCCAGCCCGATGAAAAACTGTCTTTT. It is translated as CASSVGGQPDEKLSF.

This chain links TRBV7-3 with TRBJ2-7; TRBD1 might be the D (6 bases). The CDR3 extends over 15 amino acids. Germline CDR1 and CDR2: SGHTA and FQGTGA. Trimming took 1 base from V and 5 from J, leaving 15 bases between them. This CDR3 reads CASSLSAGVGNEQYF. The DNA for the CDR3 is TGTGCCAGCAGCTTAAGCGCAGGGGTGGGTAACGAGCAGTACTTC.

The genes are TRBV11-2 and TRBJ1-6; D ambiguous. The V and J ends lost 0 bases and 8 bases respectively, with 11 bases between them. The CDR3 has 15 residues. In germline, CDR1 is SGHAT, CDR2 FQNNGV. The DNA of the CDR3 is TGTGCCAGCAGCTTAGATGGCGGTCCCTATTCACCCCTCCACTTT. Protein sequence: CASSLDGGPYSPLHF.

There are a few counts of this clonotype. This sequence joins TRBV7-3 and TRBJ2-2; the D is unclear. V gave up 3 bases and J gave up 6 bases, with 11 bases separating them. The germline gives CDR1 SGHTA, CDR2 FQGTGA. The CDR3 has 14 residues. The CDR3 DNA is TGTGCCAGCAGCTTCGGGCCTTCTGCCGGGGAGCTGTTTTTT. It is translated as CASSFGPSAGELFF.

CDR3 in amino acids: CASSLTLADTQYF. The CDR3 DNA reads as TGTGCCAGCAGCTTAACGTTGGCAGATACGCAGTATTTT. This chain joins TRBV7-9 and TRBJ2-3; D not resolved. The CDR3 has 13 amino acids. The V end was cut by 2 bases, the J end by 4 bases, with 7 bases between. Germline V gene lookup returns CDR1 SEHNR and CDR2 FQNEAQ (reference sequence).

There are a few counts of this clonotype. This chain links TRBV15 with TRBJ2-3; a possible D gene is TRBD1 (6 bases). Deletions cut 0 bases from V and 8 bases from J, with 15 bases between. Germline V gives CDR1 LNHNV, CDR2 YYDKDF (reference sequence). CDR3 length: 15 amino acids. This chain's CDR3 is CATSRDGAAGVTQYF. CDR3 DNA sequence: TGTGCCACCAGCAGAGACGGCGCTGCAGGGGTTACGCAGTATTTT.

V gene TRBV12-3 or TRBV12-4 combines with J gene TRBJ2-7; TRBD1 is a possible D gene (5 bases). V lost 4 bases and J lost 6, with 13 bases in between. The CDR3 loop spans 13 amino acids. The CDR3 bases are TGTGCCAGCAGTTCCAGGACAAGGACCGAGCAGTACTTC. This encodes CASSSRTRTEQYF.

CDR3 in DNA: TGTGCCAGCAGTCGCCAACCCCCGTGGGAGACCCAGTACTTC. Its protein product is CASSRQPPWETQYF. This chain connects TRBV6-1 to TRBJ2-5; no reliable D call. The CDR3 extends over 14 amino acids. V dropped 5 bases and J dropped 5 bases, with 15 bases sitting between them. CDR1 and CDR2 (germline): MNHNS, SASEGT.

The rearrangement joins TRBV7-6 to TRBJ2-7, with 9 positions matching TRBD1. With V trimmed by 6 bases and J by 5 bases, 8 bases remained unmatched. CDR1 and CDR2 (germline): SGHVS, FNYEAQ. The CDR3 is 14 residues long. DNA of the CDR3: TGTGCCAGCAGACCGGGACAGGGTATCCACGAGCAGTACTTC. Amino acid sequence: CASRPGQGIHEQYF.

This clonotype was counted ten times or more. This chain links TRBV4-2 with TRBJ2-3; 10 positions agree with TRBD2. Trimming removed 2 bases from V and 4 bases from J; junction bases left unmatched: 6. This CDR3 spans 16 amino acids. Per germline, CDR1 LGHNA and CDR2 YNFKEQ. For the CDR3, the DNA is TGTGCCAGCAGCCAAACGCCCAGCGGGGGGGCAGATACGCAGTATTTT. It codes for CASSQTPSGGADTQYF.

The chain recombines TRBV3-1 with TRBJ2-2; no definite D call. Trimming took off 0 bases at V and 5 bases at J, with 7 bases between the two ends. Germline V gene lookup returns CDR1 LGHDT and CDR2 YNNKEL (reference sequence). CDR3 length: 14 amino acids. The CDR3 DNA reads as TGTGCCAGCAGCCAAGATCATGGAACCGGGGAGCTGTTTTTT. Translated: CASSQDHGTGELFF.

The rearrangement uses TRBV27 and TRBJ1-1; D remains ambiguous. Germline values: CDR1 MNHEY, CDR2 SMNVEV (reference sequence). The CDR3 contains 11 residues. V was clipped by 6 bases and J by 9 bases, with 11 bases between them. For the CDR3, the DNA is TGTGCCAGCAGCCCGGGAGGAAAAGCTTTCTTT. Amino acid sequence: CASSPGGKAFF.

This clonotype has more than one count but fewer than ten. The V call is TRBV6-1, the J call TRBJ1-6; TRBD1 aligns across 8 bases. Germline V gene lookup returns CDR1 MNHNS and CDR2 SASEGT. CDR3 length equals 15 residues. The trim removed 5 bases at V and 10 bases at J, leaving 10 bases unmatched. This CDR3 is CASSRQGISQSPLHF. CDR3 in DNA: TGTGCCAGCAGTAGACAGGGGATATCACAATCACCCCTCCACTTT.

This clonotype came up many times. The chain combines TRBV4-3 with TRBJ2-7, with a weak D call TRBD2 (6 bases). In germline, CDR1 is LGHNA, CDR2 YSLEER. The germline V and J ends were trimmed by 4 bases and 4 bases, with 14 bases remaining between them. This CDR3 is 14 amino acids long. The CDR3 loop reads CASSPRGSGYEQYF. CDR3 coding DNA: TGCGCCAGCAGCCCCCGGGGTAGCGGTTACGAGCAGTACTTC.